The clone carrying this TCR beta chain was found a few times. No antigen is known for it. Measured with immunoSEQ multiplex PCR; TCRdb has only the in-frame clones, and not every one. The sample lists about 120,000 clones, 70% to 90% occurring once. This entry comes from a study of PD-1 blockade in mismatch repair-deficient tumors. Study details: Patients had fewer than 15 mismatch repair-deficient cancer types and were previously treated and progressing. Study-wide results and limits: Rapid post-treatment expansion, then contraction, generally preceding radiologic response, marked tumor-resident clones.

Mismatch repair deficiency was confirmed in all patients, by PCR or immunohistochemistry. TCRs were sequenced from a few patients responding to pembrolizumab. V was trimmed by 5 bases and J by 0 bases, leaving 13 bases between them. The CDR3 spans 15 residues. Per the germline V gene, CDR1 is GTSNPN and CDR2 is SVGIG (reference sequence). V and J are TRBV30 and TRBJ2-2; TRBD1 is a possible D gene (6 bases). The clonotype comes from an adult with mismatch repair-deficient cancer. The sequenced sample was peripheral blood, obtained 44 weeks after starting pembrolizumab. The CDR3 spells CAWQTGTSNTGELFF. CDR3 nucleotides: TGTGCCTGGCAAACCGGGACATCGAACACCGGGGAGCTGTTTTTT. Using reference TRBV30 and TRBJ2-2 for the parts outside the CDR3, the full variable domain is SQTIHQWPATLVQPVGSPLSLECTVEGTSNPNLYWYRQAAGRGLQLLFYSVGIGQISSEVPQNLSASRPQDRQFILSSKKLLLSDSGFYLCAWQTGTSNTGELFFGEGSRLTVL.